The clone carrying this T cell receptor (beta chain) occurred a few times. The target antigen is unknown. The V end lost 7 bases, the J end lost 0 bases, and 12 bases lay between the germline ends. This CDR3 is built from 14 residues. This specimen belongs to a study of T-cell memory formation after mild COVID-19. Study in general: The TCR clusters were mostly specific to one donor. Study results and limitations: Contracting CD4+ clones lay largely in CM and EM, with CD8+ ones residing in EMRA. Cross-reactive memory appears to have joined, as suggested by some responding clones showing up in pre-infection memory.

5'RACE with constant-segment primers yielded barcoded, UMI-tagged TCR alpha and TCR beta cDNA libraries. TCRdb re-called the 5' RACE reads through MiXCR, storing one row per CDR3 protein. The sample lists under 200,000 distinct CDR3 sequences, more than 9% seen once, with about 3.5% in the top ten. The receptor's source is a man aged 18-30 years who had mild COVID-19 (a few samples of this study predate the infection). Cell type and time point are not known. The rearrangement links TRBV12-3 or TRBV12-4 to TRBJ1-1; D gene uncertain. The specimen was PBMCs or a T cell subset sorted from them (not recorded which). CDR3 DNA: TGTGCCAGCACAATCCCTCCTTTGAACACTGAAGCTTTCTTT. Its translation: CASTIPPLNTEAFF.